These T cell receptor beta chains were read from a single sample in a study of Japanese encephalitis immunity and Zika vaccine responses. TCRdb analysed the 5' RACE reads with MiXCR anew, one entry per CDR3 protein. The data hold 550 to 650 distinct CDR3 sequences, with approximately 2% observed a single time. The sequencing used antigen-activated CD4+ T cells from blood, cultured, collected during a Zika inactivated vaccine study. The source of these receptors is an adult man who received an inactivated Zika virus vaccine. Both conserved end residues are part of each CDR3. A D gene is named only where the DNA matches it firmly. Sizes are listed as once, few, many or a size class.

J,V,size,D,DNA,CDR3
TRBJ2-5,TRBV7-2,large,NA,TGTGCCAGCAGCCTTAGCCGGGGCTCGGAGACCCAGTACTTC,CASSLSRGSETQYF
TRBJ1-1,TRBV3-1,medium-sized,NA,TGTGCCAGCAGCGAACTGACCCGGACACCTACTGAAGCTTTCTTT,CASSELTRTPTEAFF
TRBJ2-3,TRBV6-9,many,TRBD2,TGTGCCAGCAGTTCCACAGGGACTAGCGGGGGGGCTCGCACAGATACGCAGTATTTT,CASSSTGTSGGARTDTQYF
TRBJ2-3,TRBV5-4,many,TRBD1,TGTGCCAGCAGCTTGCAGGGGGCCTACGACACAGATACGCAGTATTTT,CASSLQGAYDTDTQYF
TRBJ2-5,TRBV29-1,medium-sized,NA,TGCAGCGTTGTGGGCGGAGAGACCCAGTACTTC,CSVVGGETQYF
TRBJ2-1,TRBV11-2,many,TRBD2,TGTGCCAGCAGCTTAAGCCGGAGGTGGGGGTCTAGCGGGGGTATCCCGTCCTACAATGAGCAGTTCTTC,CASSLSRRWGSSGGIPSYNEQFF
TRBJ1-1,TRBV5-1,many,NA,TGCGCCAGCAGCTTGGACCTGAACACTGAAGCTTTCTTT,CASSLDLNTEAFF
TRBJ2-1,TRBV6-2/TRBV6-3,large,TRBD1,TGTGCCAGCAGGGGGACAGGGAGGCGTAATGAGCAGTTCTTC,CASRGTGRRNEQFF
TRBJ1-2,TRBV9,large,NA,TGTGCCAGCAGCGCACCAGGGGTTCATGGCTACACCTTC,CASSAPGVHGYTF
TRBJ1-1,TRBV7-2,medium-sized,TRBD1,TGTGCCGAGGACAGGCCCGGACTGTTTGAAGCTTTCTTT,CAEDRPGLFEAFF
TRBJ1-2,TRBV20-1,many,NA,TGCAGTGCCCCCGATCTGACCTATGGCTACACCTTC,CSAPDLTYGYTF
TRBJ1-5,TRBV19,medium-sized,TRBD1,TGTGCCAGTAGTTTCGGGACAGGGGGCGGTCAGCCCCAGCATTTT,CASSFGTGGGQPQHF
TRBJ1-2,TRBV6-6,many,NA,TGTGCCAGCACCCAACCGGGCGTTACTAACTATGGCTACACCTTC,CASTQPGVTNYGYTF
TRBJ2-3,TRBV12-3/TRBV12-4,medium-sized,NA,TGTGCCAGCAGTTTTCGGCGGAGGAGCCCAGATACGCAGTATTTT,CASSFRRRSPDTQYF
TRBJ2-5,TRBV23-1,medium-sized,TRBD2,TGCGCCAGCAGACTAGCGGGGGGCAAGGAGTACTTC,CASRLAGGKEYF
TRBJ2-2,TRBV5-5,many,NA,TGTGCCAGCAGCTTGCTGGTGGCCGGGGAGCTGTTTTTT,CASSLLVAGELFF
TRBJ1-5,TRBV7-9,medium-sized,NA,TGTGCCAGCAGCTTAGGCAATAGCAATCAGCCCCAGCATTTT,CASSLGNSNQPQHF
TRBJ2-5,TRBV7-6,large,NA,TGTGCCAGCAGCTTAGGGCAGTACCAAGAGACCCAGTACTTC,CASSLGQYQETQYF
TRBJ1-2,TRBV25-1,medium-sized,NA,TGTGCCAGCAGTGAATCTGGTTCGAACTATGGCTACACCTTC,CASSESGSNYGYTF
TRBJ2-1,TRBV9,medium-sized,TRBD2,TGTGCCAGCAGCGAACTAGCGGGGGGGCCCTACAATGAGCAGTTCTTC,CASSELAGGPYNEQFF
TRBJ1-2,TRBV6-1,many,NA,TGTGCCAGCAAATTCCCCCCCACTAGCTATGGCTACACCTTC,CASKFPPTSYGYTF
TRBJ2-5,TRBV3-1,large,TRBD2,TGTGCCAGCAGCCTACGAGGCCTAGCGGGGGGAGGAGAGACCCAGTACTTC,CASSLRGLAGGGETQYF
TRBJ1-1,TRBV12-3/TRBV12-4,large,TRBD1,TGTGCCAGCAGTCCCCGGGACAGGTTCACTGAAGCTTTCTTT,CASSPRDRFTEAFF
TRBJ2-1,TRBV9,large,TRBD2,TGTGCCAGCAGCCCCCGACTAGCGGGGGGAGACAATGAGCAGTTCTTC,CASSPRLAGGDNEQFF